A selection of T cell receptor beta chains follows, all from one sample in a study of response to subunit inactivated influenza vaccine. TCRdb redid the calling of the RT-PCR reads with MiXCR, one entry per CDR3 protein. The sample has hundreds of thousands of distinct CDR3 sequences, approximately 14% seen once; the top ten hold around 6.5%. Sequenced material: PBMCs from blood, taken around 15 days before vaccination. All receptors come from a man aged 45-60 years who received an inactivated influenza vaccine. CDR3s include the opening cysteine and the closing phenylalanine or tryptophan. The D gene is left open where the match is weak. Clone size is shown for a subset of rows, as once, few, many or a class of expanded clone.

v_call: TRBV24-1; j_call: TRBJ2-7; d_call: -; clone_size: -; cdr3_aa: CAISGGGMSEQYF; cdr3_nt: TGTGCCATCAGTGGTGGGGGAATGAGCGAGCAGTACTTC
v_call: TRBV2; j_call: TRBJ2-2; d_call: TRBD2; clone_size: -; cdr3_aa: CASSEGLSGRSSGELFF; cdr3_nt: TGTGCCAGCAGTGAAGGCCTTAGCGGGAGGAGCTCCGGGGAGCTGTTTTTT
v_call: TRBV4-2; j_call: TRBJ2-7; d_call: -; clone_size: -; cdr3_aa: CASSQAVGSSYEQYF; cdr3_nt: TGTGCCAGCAGCCAAGCCGTGGGTAGCTCCTACGAGCAGTACTTC
v_call: TRBV6-2/TRBV6-3; j_call: TRBJ2-1; d_call: -; clone_size: -; cdr3_aa: CASSYLTGIYNEQFF; cdr3_nt: TGTGCCAGCAGTTATTTAACGGGGATCTACAATGAGCAGTTCTTC
v_call: TRBV11-1; j_call: TRBJ1-1; d_call: -; clone_size: many; cdr3_aa: CASTGHRSRNRLNTEAFF; cdr3_nt: TGTGCCAGCACCGGACACCGTAGTCGGAACAGATTGAACACTGAAGCTTTCTTT
v_call: TRBV9; j_call: TRBJ2-3; d_call: -; clone_size: -; cdr3_aa: CASSADPAEGTTDTQYF; cdr3_nt: TGTGCCAGCAGCGCCGACCCGGCGGAGGGGACCACAGATACGCAGTATTTT
v_call: TRBV6-2/TRBV6-3; j_call: TRBJ2-1; d_call: TRBD2; clone_size: -; cdr3_aa: CASSYSVPGRLAGEQDEQFF; cdr3_nt: TGTGCCAGCAGTTACTCTGTCCCTGGTCGACTAGCGGGAGAGCAGGATGAGCAGTTCTTC
v_call: TRBV5-1; j_call: TRBJ2-5; d_call: -; clone_size: many; cdr3_aa: CASSNRGEETQYF; cdr3_nt: TGCGCCAGCAGCAATCGAGGGGAAGAGACCCAGTACTTC
v_call: TRBV20-1; j_call: TRBJ1-4; d_call: -; clone_size: few; cdr3_aa: CSASRDKLFF; cdr3_nt: TGCAGTGCTAGCCGGGACAAACTGTTTTTT
v_call: TRBV7-2; j_call: TRBJ2-5; d_call: TRBD2; clone_size: many; cdr3_aa: CASSFGLAGGGETQYF; cdr3_nt: TGTGCCAGCAGCTTTGGGCTAGCGGGAGGTGGAGAGACCCAGTACTTC
v_call: TRBV2; j_call: TRBJ2-4; d_call: TRBD2; clone_size: few; cdr3_aa: CASEGLADQLAKNIQYF; cdr3_nt: TGTGCCAGCGAGGGACTAGCGGACCAACTAGCCAAAAACATTCAGTACTTC
v_call: TRBV7-2; j_call: TRBJ2-7; d_call: TRBD2; clone_size: -; cdr3_aa: CASSLFQGLSYEQYF; cdr3_nt: TGTGCCAGCAGCTTATTTCAGGGACTATCCTACGAGCAGTACTTC
v_call: TRBV5-1; j_call: TRBJ2-3; d_call: TRBD2; clone_size: -; cdr3_aa: CASSSGTSGDDTDTQYF; cdr3_nt: TGCGCCAGCAGCTCCGGGACTAGCGGGGATGACACAGATACGCAGTATTTT
v_call: TRBV2; j_call: TRBJ2-1; d_call: TRBD2; clone_size: -; cdr3_aa: CASSERASGEYNEQFF; cdr3_nt: TGTGCCAGCAGTGAAAGGGCTAGCGGGGAATACAATGAGCAGTTCTTC
v_call: TRBV4-1; j_call: TRBJ1-4; d_call: -; clone_size: many; cdr3_aa: CASSHGTTNEKLFF; cdr3_nt: TGCGCCAGCAGCCACGGAACAACTAATGAAAAACTGTTTTTT
v_call: TRBV4-3; j_call: TRBJ2-4; d_call: TRBD1; clone_size: -; cdr3_aa: CASSPEQGGRAKNIQYF; cdr3_nt: TGCGCCAGCAGCCCGGAACAAGGGGGCCGAGCCAAAAACATTCAGTACTTC
v_call: TRBV2; j_call: TRBJ2-4; d_call: TRBD1; clone_size: -; cdr3_aa: CALSSGQGLRLLAKNIQYF; cdr3_nt: TGTGCCCTCAGCTCCGGACAGGGGTTACGTCTTTTAGCCAAAAACATTCAGTACTTC
v_call: TRBV19; j_call: TRBJ1-2; d_call: -; clone_size: -; cdr3_aa: CAANQFGYGYTF; cdr3_nt: TGTGCCGCCAACCAATTTGGATATGGCTACACCTTC
v_call: TRBV7-8; j_call: TRBJ1-1; d_call: TRBD1; clone_size: -; cdr3_aa: CASRLGTGVNTEAFF; cdr3_nt: TGTGCCAGCAGACTAGGGACAGGGGTTAACACTGAAGCTTTCTTT
v_call: TRBV6-5; j_call: TRBJ2-7; d_call: -; clone_size: -; cdr3_aa: CASSYYSSSYEQYF; cdr3_nt: TGTGCCAGCAGTTACTATAGTAGCTCCTACGAGCAGTACTTC
v_call: TRBV5-1; j_call: TRBJ2-5; d_call: TRBD1; clone_size: few; cdr3_aa: CASSQGQIQETQYF; cdr3_nt: TGCGCCAGCAGCCAGGGACAGATCCAAGAGACCCAGTACTTC
v_call: TRBV6-2/TRBV6-3; j_call: TRBJ2-3; d_call: -; clone_size: -; cdr3_aa: CGGSQGGADTQYF; cdr3_nt: TGTGGCGGGTCCCAAGGAGGTGCAGATACGCAGTATTTT
v_call: TRBV6-2/TRBV6-3; j_call: TRBJ1-1; d_call: -; clone_size: few; cdr3_aa: CASSYGYEAFF; cdr3_nt: TGTGCCAGCAGTTACGGGTACGAAGCTTTCTTT
v_call: TRBV20-1; j_call: TRBJ2-3; d_call: TRBD2; clone_size: -; cdr3_aa: CSASGSGGGYGDTQYF; cdr3_nt: TGCAGTGCCTCCGGTAGCGGGGGGGGTTATGGAGATACGCAGTATTTT
v_call: TRBV20-1; j_call: TRBJ2-6; d_call: TRBD2; clone_size: few; cdr3_aa: CSATSGVLSGANVLTF; cdr3_nt: TGCAGTGCTACTAGCGGGGTCCTCTCTGGGGCCAACGTCCTGACTTTC
v_call: TRBV12-3/TRBV12-4; j_call: TRBJ2-7; d_call: TRBD2; clone_size: many; cdr3_aa: CASGPISGGGEQYF; cdr3_nt: TGTGCCAGCGGGCCGATAAGCGGGGGAGGGGAGCAGTACTTC
v_call: TRBV28; j_call: TRBJ2-1; d_call: -; clone_size: -; cdr3_aa: CASRDTFYNEQFF; cdr3_nt: TGTGCCAGCAGGGACACGTTCTACAATGAGCAGTTCTTC
v_call: TRBV10-3; j_call: TRBJ1-6; d_call: -; clone_size: few; cdr3_aa: CAISERQNNSPLHF; cdr3_nt: TGTGCCATCAGTGAAAGACAGAATAATTCACCCCTCCACTTT
v_call: TRBV5-6; j_call: TRBJ2-3; d_call: -; clone_size: -; cdr3_aa: CASSLVDTDTDTQYF; cdr3_nt: TGTGCCAGCAGCTTGGTGGACACTGACACAGATACGCAGTATTTT
v_call: TRBV12-3/TRBV12-4; j_call: TRBJ2-1; d_call: -; clone_size: many; cdr3_aa: CASGTGLPRSEQFF; cdr3_nt: TGTGCCAGCGGAACGGGACTCCCTCGGAGTGAGCAGTTCTTC
v_call: TRBV12-3/TRBV12-4; j_call: TRBJ2-7; d_call: -; clone_size: -; cdr3_aa: CASSLERGWGEQYF; cdr3_nt: TGTGCCAGCAGTTTAGAGAGGGGATGGGGCGAGCAGTACTTC
v_call: TRBV5-1; j_call: TRBJ2-1; d_call: -; clone_size: -; cdr3_aa: CASCEFAGSSYNEQFF; cdr3_nt: TGCGCCAGCTGCGAATTCGCAGGATCTTCTTACAATGAGCAGTTCTTC
v_call: TRBV20-1; j_call: TRBJ2-3; d_call: TRBD2; clone_size: -; cdr3_aa: CSASTSGSPESTDTQYF; cdr3_nt: TGCAGTGCTAGTACTAGCGGGAGCCCTGAAAGCACAGATACGCAGTATTTT
v_call: TRBV27; j_call: TRBJ2-1; d_call: TRBD2; clone_size: few; cdr3_aa: CASSARTSGNEQFF; cdr3_nt: TGTGCCAGCAGTGCCCGGACTAGCGGGAATGAGCAGTTCTTC
v_call: TRBV5-1; j_call: TRBJ2-5; d_call: TRBD2; clone_size: -; cdr3_aa: CASSSGGQAETQYF; cdr3_nt: TGCGCCAGCAGCTCGGGGGGGCAGGCGGAGACCCAGTACTTC
v_call: TRBV7-2; j_call: TRBJ2-6; d_call: -; clone_size: few; cdr3_aa: CASSLAYSMPSGANVLTF; cdr3_nt: TGTGCCAGCAGCTTAGCGTACAGCATGCCCTCTGGGGCCAACGTCCTGACTTTC
v_call: TRBV6-2/TRBV6-3; j_call: TRBJ2-1; d_call: -; clone_size: few; cdr3_aa: CASSYSMGNSYNEQFF; cdr3_nt: TGTGCCAGCAGTTACTCGATGGGAAACTCCTACAATGAGCAGTTCTTC
v_call: TRBV7-9; j_call: TRBJ2-3; d_call: TRBD2; clone_size: -; cdr3_aa: CASSFGLARRYTQYF; cdr3_nt: TGTGCCAGCAGCTTTGGACTAGCCCGTCGGTATACGCAGTATTTT
v_call: TRBV5-1; j_call: TRBJ2-2; d_call: -; clone_size: -; cdr3_aa: CASTPGTRLNTGELFF; cdr3_nt: TGCGCCAGCACCCCAGGTACCAGGCTAAACACCGGGGAGCTGTTTTTT
v_call: TRBV6-2/TRBV6-3; j_call: TRBJ2-2; d_call: TRBD2; clone_size: many; cdr3_aa: CASSNGLAGITGELFF; cdr3_nt: TGTGCCAGCAGTAACGGACTAGCGGGAATCACCGGGGAGCTGTTTTTT
v_call: TRBV15; j_call: TRBJ2-7; d_call: TRBD2; clone_size: -; cdr3_aa: CATSRDLGTSGYEQYF; cdr3_nt: TGTGCCACCAGCAGAGATCTGGGGACTAGCGGCTACGAGCAGTACTTC
v_call: TRBV4-1; j_call: TRBJ1-4; d_call: -; clone_size: -; cdr3_aa: CASSQGYMGPRNEKLFF; cdr3_nt: TGCGCCAGCAGCCAAGGATATATGGGTCCAAGGAATGAAAAACTGTTTTTT
v_call: TRBV28; j_call: TRBJ2-7; d_call: -; clone_size: -; cdr3_aa: CASSSPLRYEQYF; cdr3_nt: TGTGCCAGCAGTTCCCCTCTCCGATACGAGCAGTACTTC
v_call: TRBV5-1; j_call: TRBJ2-2; d_call: -; clone_size: many; cdr3_aa: CASRRPGLGVGELFF; cdr3_nt: TGCGCCAGCAGAAGACCGGGACTCGGCGTCGGGGAGCTGTTTTTT
v_call: TRBV2; j_call: TRBJ2-7; d_call: -; clone_size: few; cdr3_aa: CASSSGPPAYEQYF; cdr3_nt: TGTGCCAGCAGTAGCGGTCCTCCAGCCTACGAGCAGTACTTC
v_call: TRBV24-1; j_call: TRBJ2-1; d_call: TRBD1; clone_size: many; cdr3_aa: CATSDPGDRGYNEQFF; cdr3_nt: TGTGCCACCAGTGATCCGGGGGACAGGGGTTACAATGAGCAGTTCTTC
v_call: TRBV2; j_call: TRBJ2-4; d_call: -; clone_size: few; cdr3_aa: CASSVDSKNIQYF; cdr3_nt: TGTGCCAGCAGTGTGGACAGCAAAAACATTCAGTACTTC
v_call: TRBV4-2; j_call: TRBJ2-5; d_call: -; clone_size: few; cdr3_aa: CASSQDSGAETQYF; cdr3_nt: TGTGCCAGCAGCCAAGATTCGGGGGCGGAGACCCAGTACTTC
v_call: TRBV4-1; j_call: TRBJ2-2; d_call: -; clone_size: -; cdr3_aa: CASSQGLSGGASNTGELFF; cdr3_nt: TGCGCCAGCAGCCAAGGGTTAAGTGGGGGGGCTTCGAACACCGGGGAGCTGTTTTTT
v_call: TRBV7-2; j_call: TRBJ2-2; d_call: -; clone_size: -; cdr3_aa: CASSLDGTDSGELFF; cdr3_nt: TGTGCCAGCAGCTTAGATGGGACGGACTCCGGGGAGCTGTTTTTT